The 5 T cell receptor beta chains given below trace back to one sample, sequenced in a study of blood T cell repertoires in COVID-19. The assay was immunoSEQ multiplex PCR, and TCRdb's table has in-frame clones only and misses some. The table has 150,000 to 200,000 clones, around 90% seen once. The material sequenced was PBMCs or T cells enriched from blood (not recorded which). These receptors originate from a woman aged 30 to 39 who had recovered from COVID-19.

V and J are TRBV5-6 and TRBJ2-4; D unresolved. Germline V gene data show CDR1 as SGHDT and CDR2 as YYEEEE. The CDR3 runs to 13 residues. V dropped 2 bases and J dropped 4 bases, with 7 bases sitting between them. Written as DNA, the CDR3 is TGTGCCAGCAGCTTTGAGAGGAAAAACATTCAGTACTTC. This sequence encodes CASSFERKNIQYF.

This chain uses TRBV7-6 with TRBJ2-3; 9 bases align to TRBD2. The CDR3 consists of 16 residues. With 5 bases clipped from V and 4 bases from J, the junction kept 10 bases outside the gene matches. Germline assignment: CDR1 SGHVS and CDR2 FNYEAQ. The CDR3 spells CASSPEVAGVSDTQYF. The CDR3 nucleotides read TGTGCCAGCAGCCCCGAGGTAGCGGGAGTTTCAGATACGCAGTATTTT.

The rearrangement uses TRBV27 and TRBJ1-5; TRBD1 agrees at 8 bases. Trimming cost V 4 bases and J 5 bases; bases outside gene matches: 16. The V gene's germline CDR1 is MNHEY and CDR2 SMNVEV (reference sequence). The CDR3 has 18 amino acids. CDR3 in DNA: TGTGCCAGCAGTTCCACCACAGAGGGGACAGGCTACGATCAGCCCCAGCATTTT. Translation: CASSSTTEGTGYDQPQHF.

V usage is TRBV6-4 and J usage is TRBJ2-2; D gene ambiguous. The germline CDR1 and CDR2 sequences are MRHNA and SNTAGT. The CDR3 totals 14 residues. Trimming took 6 bases from V and 4 from J, leaving 12 bases between them. This CDR3 reads CASSPGQSTGELFF. As DNA, the CDR3 is TGTGCCAGCAGCCCGGGTCAGTCCACCGGGGAGCTGTTTTTT.

This clone was seen only once. The J gene is TRBJ2-2, the V gene TRBV3-1 (or the pseudogene TRBV3-2); D is perhaps TRBD1 (6 bases). Germline CDR1 and CDR2: LGHDT and YNNKEL (reference sequence). The CDR3 extends over 17 amino acids. V gave up 0 bases and J gave up 4 bases, with 15 bases separating them. CDR3 in DNA: TGTGCCAGCAGCCAAGATGGTCTGGGACACTTCACCGGGGAGCTGTTTTTT. Protein sequence: CASSQDGLGHFTGELFF.